These T cell receptor beta chains were read from a single sample in a study of T cells in Graves' hyperthyroidism and ophthalmopathy. Each CDR3 protein is one row after TCRdb ran MiXCR on the multiplex PCR reads. The data show around 690,000 distinct CDR3 sequences, around 15% seen once. The sample was blood. The receptors here all came from a man over 45 with Graves' hyperthyroidism. Each CDR3 is given with its conserved first and last residue. A D gene is named only where the DNA matches it firmly. Clone size is not always given. Where it is, it says once, few, many or a class for expanded clones.

CDR3nt: TGTGCCGCTACCGGGGTGACTAGGAACACTGAAGCTTTCTTT
CDR3aa: CAATGVTRNTEAFF
abundance: many
j_gene: TRBJ1-1
v_gene: TRBV7-9
d_gene: NA

CDR3nt: TGTGCCAGCAGCTTAATGGGGAGGACGACCACTGAAGCTTTCTTT
CDR3aa: CASSLMGRTTTEAFF
abundance: many
j_gene: TRBJ1-1
v_gene: TRBV7-8
d_gene: NA

CDR3nt: TGTGCCAGGAGTAGACAGAACAATCAGCCCCAGCATTTT
CDR3aa: CARSRQNNQPQHF
abundance: NA
j_gene: TRBJ1-5
v_gene: TRBV30
d_gene: NA

CDR3nt: TGCAGTGCCCCCCAATCCGGGACCCCCAGAAGAAATGAGCAGTTCTTC
CDR3aa: CSAPQSGTPRRNEQFF
abundance: few
j_gene: TRBJ2-1
v_gene: TRBV20-1
d_gene: NA

CDR3nt: TGCAGTGGGACTAGCTCCTACGAGCAGTACTTC
CDR3aa: CSGTSSYEQYF
abundance: NA
j_gene: TRBJ2-7
v_gene: TRBV20-1
d_gene: TRBD2

CDR3nt: TGCGCCAGCAGCCAAGGGGCAAGTGCTCTAGTTGAAGCTTTCTTT
CDR3aa: CASSQGASALVEAFF
abundance: NA
j_gene: TRBJ1-1
v_gene: TRBV4-1
d_gene: NA

CDR3nt: TGTGCCAGCAGCGGGACTAGCGGGAGTGGCTACACCTTC
CDR3aa: CASSGTSGSGYTF
abundance: NA
j_gene: TRBJ1-2
v_gene: TRBV12-3/TRBV12-4
d_gene: NA

CDR3nt: TGTGCCAGCAGTTTCGTGACGGGAGTTCACAATGAGCAGTTCTTC
CDR3aa: CASSFVTGVHNEQFF
abundance: many
j_gene: TRBJ2-1
v_gene: TRBV12-3/TRBV12-4
d_gene: NA

CDR3nt: TGTGCCAGCAGTATCCGACTAGCTCCCACCTACGAGCAGTACTTC
CDR3aa: CASSIRLAPTYEQYF
abundance: many
j_gene: TRBJ2-7
v_gene: TRBV28
d_gene: TRBD2

CDR3nt: TGTGCCACCAGTGACTCCACGGGTCACTTAGGGGAGACCCAGTACTTC
CDR3aa: CATSDSTGHLGETQYF
abundance: many
j_gene: TRBJ2-5
v_gene: TRBV24-1
d_gene: NA

CDR3nt: TGTGCCAGCAGCCTGGGTACATTTCCTAGCACAGATACGCAGTATTTT
CDR3aa: CASSLGTFPSTDTQYF
abundance: few
j_gene: TRBJ2-3
v_gene: TRBV7-2
d_gene: NA

CDR3nt: TGTGCCAGCAGTCCCTGGACCCTAAGACGCACAGATACGCAGTATTTT
CDR3aa: CASSPWTLRRTDTQYF
abundance: many
j_gene: TRBJ2-3
v_gene: TRBV28
d_gene: NA

CDR3nt: TGTGCCAGCAGCTTTCCAGTAGCGGCTCTAGAGACCCAGTACTTC
CDR3aa: CASSFPVAALETQYF
abundance: many
j_gene: TRBJ2-5
v_gene: TRBV11-2
d_gene: NA

CDR3nt: TGCAGCGTAAAACCGGGACAGGGTAATGAAAAACTGTTTTTT
CDR3aa: CSVKPGQGNEKLFF
abundance: few
j_gene: TRBJ1-4
v_gene: TRBV29-1
d_gene: TRBD1

CDR3nt: TGTGCCAGCAGTGTGGGGACGGGACAGGGGTACGAGCAGTACTTC
CDR3aa: CASSVGTGQGYEQYF
abundance: many
j_gene: TRBJ2-7
v_gene: TRBV27
d_gene: TRBD1

CDR3nt: TGTGCCAGTAGTGTAACAGCGGTAACCACAGATACGCAGTATTTT
CDR3aa: CASSVTAVTTDTQYF
abundance: NA
j_gene: TRBJ2-3
v_gene: TRBV19
d_gene: NA

CDR3nt: TGTGCCAGCAGTTCCGGGACAGGGCTTCGTTCTCCCCTCCACTTT
CDR3aa: CASSSGTGLRSPLHF
abundance: NA
j_gene: TRBJ1-6
v_gene: TRBV11-2
d_gene: TRBD1

CDR3nt: TGTGCCAGCAGCTTTTCAGGGGCAGATACGCAGTATTTT
CDR3aa: CASSFSGADTQYF
abundance: few
j_gene: TRBJ2-3
v_gene: TRBV7-3
d_gene: NA

CDR3nt: TGTGCCAGCACGCAGGGGATGAGCCAGCCCCAGCATTTT
CDR3aa: CASTQGMSQPQHF
abundance: few
j_gene: TRBJ1-5
v_gene: TRBV6-1
d_gene: NA

CDR3nt: TGTGCCACCTTCAGGGGAGGGAGGAAGGACTATGGCTACACCTTC
CDR3aa: CATFRGGRKDYGYTF
abundance: once
j_gene: TRBJ1-2
v_gene: TRBV28
d_gene: NA

CDR3nt: TGTGCCAGCAGCCGACTAGCGGGAGCCATCGAGCAGTACTTC
CDR3aa: CASSRLAGAIEQYF
abundance: NA
j_gene: TRBJ2-7
v_gene: TRBV6-1
d_gene: TRBD2

CDR3nt: TGCGCCAGCAGCTTAGGGGGGACAGGCTCCTACAATGAGCAGTTCTTC
CDR3aa: CASSLGGTGSYNEQFF
abundance: NA
j_gene: TRBJ2-1
v_gene: TRBV5-1
d_gene: TRBD1

CDR3nt: TGTGCCAGCAGCTTGGCCGTCAACAATCAGCCCCAGCATTTT
CDR3aa: CASSLAVNNQPQHF
abundance: NA
j_gene: TRBJ1-5
v_gene: TRBV5-5
d_gene: NA

CDR3nt: TGTGCCAGCAGCCCGGACAGGGGATCGGGTCAGCCCCAGCATTTT
CDR3aa: CASSPDRGSGQPQHF
abundance: few
j_gene: TRBJ1-5
v_gene: TRBV7-2
d_gene: TRBD1

CDR3nt: TGTGCCACCAGGGGGGACAGGGAGAACACTGAAGCTTTCTTT
CDR3aa: CATRGDRENTEAFF
abundance: many
j_gene: TRBJ1-1
v_gene: TRBV24-1
d_gene: TRBD1

CDR3nt: TGTGCCAGCATTATGGACAGCAAAGAGACCCAGTACTTC
CDR3aa: CASIMDSKETQYF
abundance: many
j_gene: TRBJ2-5
v_gene: TRBV6-2/TRBV6-3
d_gene: NA

CDR3nt: TGTGCCTGGAGTGAGTGGGGATTGAACACTGAAGCTTTCTTT
CDR3aa: CAWSEWGLNTEAFF
abundance: many
j_gene: TRBJ1-1
v_gene: TRBV30
d_gene: NA

CDR3nt: TGTGCCAGCAGTTCCCCGGACGGAACTAATGAAAAACTGTTTTTT
CDR3aa: CASSSPDGTNEKLFF
abundance: NA
j_gene: TRBJ1-4
v_gene: TRBV28
d_gene: NA

CDR3nt: TGTGCCAGCAGTGCCCAGGGTCTAGCGTCCTACGAGCAGTACTTC
CDR3aa: CASSAQGLASYEQYF
abundance: many
j_gene: TRBJ2-7
v_gene: TRBV27
d_gene: NA

CDR3nt: TGTGCCAGCCAACGAATAAGCGGGAGCGGCTACGAGCAGTACTTC
CDR3aa: CASQRISGSGYEQYF
abundance: many
j_gene: TRBJ2-7
v_gene: TRBV27
d_gene: TRBD2

CDR3nt: TGTGCCTGGACCCGGGGACAGATTAATGAAAAACTGTTTTTT
CDR3aa: CAWTRGQINEKLFF
abundance: few
j_gene: TRBJ1-4
v_gene: TRBV30
d_gene: TRBD1

CDR3nt: TGTGCCAGCAGCGAGGGACAGGGCCAGGAGCCCCAGCATTTT
CDR3aa: CASSEGQGQEPQHF
abundance: NA
j_gene: TRBJ1-5
v_gene: TRBV9
d_gene: TRBD1

CDR3nt: TGTGCCAGCAGTTTTTGGGCAGGGCGGCTTCTCGAGCAGTACTTC
CDR3aa: CASSFWAGRLLEQYF
abundance: many
j_gene: TRBJ2-7
v_gene: TRBV12-3/TRBV12-4
d_gene: NA

CDR3nt: TGCAGTGCTAGAGATTTGGATGTTTGGGCCAGGGGGCCCATAAAGTATGGCTACACCTTC
CDR3aa: CSARDLDVWARGPIKYGYTF
abundance: many
j_gene: TRBJ1-2
v_gene: TRBV20-1
d_gene: TRBD1

CDR3nt: TGTGCCAGCAGTATTGCCGCCGCCGGGACGACCTACGAGCAGTACTTC
CDR3aa: CASSIAAAGTTYEQYF
abundance: many
j_gene: TRBJ2-7
v_gene: TRBV28
d_gene: NA

CDR3nt: TGTGCCAGCCCCCCCCCCAACGGCAATCAGCCCCAGCATTTT
CDR3aa: CASPPPNGNQPQHF
abundance: few
j_gene: TRBJ1-5
v_gene: TRBV28
d_gene: NA

CDR3nt: TGCAGTGCTAGGAGTTCGGTCGATTACAATGAGCAGTTCTTC
CDR3aa: CSARSSVDYNEQFF
abundance: many
j_gene: TRBJ2-1
v_gene: TRBV20-1
d_gene: NA